This TCR beta chain was found in a study of cytomegalovirus exposure and HLA in healthy donors. Regarding the study as a whole: Later on, analysis showed that most CMV-associated TCR beta chains appeared to be HLA-restricted.

This clone has a single count. Its antigen is unidentified. Amplification used 60 Vbeta primers and 13 Jbeta primers. Only in-frame clones appear in the TCRdb table, and some are missing; sequencing was by immunoSEQ multiplex PCR. The data contain about 180,000 clones, around 80% of them singletons. The CDR3 spans 18 residues. V lost 5 bases and J lost 2, with 23 bases in between. Germline V gene lookup returns CDR1 SNHLY and CDR2 FYNNEI. The clonotype originates from a girl aged 10-17 years in good health and CMV-seropositive. Sequencing was done on a sample of PBMCs. V gene TRBV2 combines with J gene TRBJ2-3; weak D call: TRBD2 (5 bases). CDR3 sequence: CASSHPGGLVPTTDTQYF. DNA of the CDR3: TGTGCCAGCAGTCACCCTGGAGGTCTGGTTCCGACCACAGATACGCAGTATTTT.